The TCR beta chain described here comes from a study of cytomegalovirus exposure and HLA in healthy donors. The trim removed 5 bases at V and 2 bases at J, leaving 5 bases unmatched. Germline CDR1 reads LNHDA; CDR2 reads SQIVND (reference sequence). This CDR3 region has 16 residues. Repertoires were generated with immunoSEQ multiplex PCR, while TCRdb's copy carries only in-frame clones and drops some. The table shows about 200,000 clones, with more than 75% occurring only once. Source material: PBMCs. This TCR was recovered from a woman aged 18 to 35 in good health and CMV-seropositive. This chain connects TRBV19 to TRBJ2-1; TRBD1 matches at 11 bases. CDR3 amino acids: CASSPRTGGAYNEQFF. In DNA, the CDR3 is TGTGCCAGTAGTCCCCGGACAGGGGGCGCCTACAATGAGCAGTTCTTC.